These 8 T cell receptor beta chains were sequenced from one sample in a study of a mutant IDH1 vaccine in newly diagnosed glioma. Data came from immunoSEQ multiplex PCR; TCRdb stores just in-frame clones and leaves some out. Here the sample spans over 60,000 clones, around nine tenths being singletons. Time point of the sample: week 11, during vaccination. Doses consisted of 300 ug of mutant IDH1 20-mer peptide each, paired with topical imiquimod. Their cognate antigens are unknown. The input for sequencing was PBMCs, taken from a glioma patient whose treatment included an IDH1 peptide vaccine. These receptors were obtained from a middle-aged man with glioma.

The J gene is TRBJ2-3, the V gene TRBV6-1; TRBD1 matches 10 bases. Trimming removed 5 bases from V and 4 bases from J; junction bases left unmatched: 6. CDR3 length: 15 residues. The germline V gene has CDR1 MNHNS and CDR2 SASEGT. CDR3 amino acids: CASSPTGGGADTQYF. CDR3 in DNA: TGTGCCAGCAGTCCGACAGGGGGCGGGGCAGATACGCAGTATTTT.

The CDR3 bases are TGTGCCAGCAGTTTCCCACAGGGGGCCTTTGCAACTAATGAAAAACTGTTTTTT. This translates into CASSFPQGAFATNEKLFF. The genes are TRBV28 and TRBJ1-4; 9 positions match TRBD1. Losses at the gene ends were 3 bases for V and 0 bases for J; bases not matched to a gene: 8. The CDR3 spans 18 residues. Looked up from germline, CDR1 is MDHEN and CDR2 is SYDVKM.

This clone occurred once. The J gene is TRBJ1-1, the V gene TRBV5-4, with TRBD1 matching 7 bases. V lost 2 bases to trimming and J lost 4 bases; unmatched junction nucleotides: 8. Germline V gives CDR1 SGHNT, CDR2 YYREEE (reference sequence). This CDR3 spans 15 amino acids. In DNA, the CDR3 is TGTGCCAGCAGCTTCGACCGGGACAGCTTCACTGAAGCTTTCTTT. Translating it yields CASSFDRDSFTEAFF.

V and J are TRBV16 and TRBJ2-1; D not resolved. V shed 5 bases and J shed 9 bases, with 8 bases lying between them. This CDR3 has 11 residues. CDR1 KGHSY and CDR2 FQNENV come from the germline V gene. CDR3 amino acids: CASSLATEQFF. The CDR3, as DNA: TGTGCCAGCAGCTTGGCGACTGAGCAGTTCTTC. Together with reference TRBV16 and TRBJ2-1, the CDR3 gives the full variable domain: GEEVAQTPKHLVRGEGQKAKLYCAPIKGHSYVFWYQQVLKNEFKFLISFQNENVFDETGMPKERFSAKCLPNSPCSLEIQATKLEDSAVYFCASSLATEQFFGPGTRLTVL.

The chain links TRBV27 to TRBJ2-1, with D perhaps matching TRBD1 (6 bases). V gave up 7 bases and J gave up 9 bases, with 16 bases separating them. CDR1 MNHEY and CDR2 SMNVEV come from the germline V gene (reference sequence). There are 13 residues in the CDR3. The CDR3 DNA is TGTGCCAGCACGTGGGTACAAGGGGGTGAGCAGTTCTTC. It is translated as CASTWVQGGEQFF.

The chain joins TRBV28 to TRBJ2-3, with D possibly matching TRBD2 (5 bases). Trimming removed 5 bases from V and 2 bases from J, with 11 bases in between. CDR1 MDHEN and CDR2 SYDVKM come from the germline V gene. CDR3 length: 14 residues. The DNA of the CDR3 is TGTGCCAGCAGTCGTGGACTTCTCACAGATACGCAGTATTTT. It specifies CASSRGLLTDTQYF.

The sample holds one count of this clone. This sequence joins TRBV7-9 and TRBJ2-1, with 9 bases matching TRBD2. The V segment lost 2 bases and the J segment 7 bases; nucleotides outside the gene matches: 6. Germline CDR1 and CDR2: SEHNR and FQNEAQ (reference sequence). The CDR3 has 15 residues. The CDR3 reads CASSLPGTSKNEQFF. The CDR3 bases are TGTGCCAGCAGCTTACCGGGGACTAGCAAGAATGAGCAGTTCTTC.

The chain employs TRBV11-3 and TRBJ1-3; D gene uncertain. The germline V and J ends were trimmed by 3 bases and 9 bases, with 6 bases remaining between them. Germline assignment: CDR1 SGHNT and CDR2 YENEEA. There are 11 residues in the CDR3. In DNA form, the CDR3 reads TGTGCCAGCAGCTTTCACGCCACCATATATTTT. As protein: CASSFHATIYF.